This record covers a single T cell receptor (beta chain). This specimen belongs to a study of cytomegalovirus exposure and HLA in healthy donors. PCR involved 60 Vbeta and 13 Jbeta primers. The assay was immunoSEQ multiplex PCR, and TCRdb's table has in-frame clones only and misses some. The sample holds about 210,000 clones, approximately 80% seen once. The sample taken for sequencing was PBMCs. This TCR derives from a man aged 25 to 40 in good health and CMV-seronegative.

The CDR3 DNA is TGTGCCACCAGCAGGGACCCTGGACTAGCGGGGGGAGAGACCCAGTACTTC. It specifies CATSRDPGLAGGETQYF. The V gene is TRBV15, the J gene TRBJ2-5; 14 bases map to TRBD2. The CDR3 runs to 17 residues. Trimming removed 3 bases from V and 4 bases from J; junction bases left unmatched: 7. CDR1 and CDR2 from the germline V gene are LNHNV and YYDKDF (reference sequence). Filled out from reference TRBV15 and TRBJ2-5, the complete variable domain reads DAMVIQNPRYQVTQFGKPVTLSCSQTLNHNVMYWYQQKSSQAPKLLFHYYDKDFNNEADTPDNFQSRRPNTSFCFLDIRSPGLGDTAMYLCATSRDPGLAGGETQYFGPGTRLLVL.